Below are 3 T cell receptor beta chains sequenced from a single sample in a study of T cells after yellow fever vaccination (dated by TCRdb to the late 2010s). Libraries were constructed by 5' RACE. Instrument on record: Illumina HiSeq 2500. TCRdb ran its own pipeline on the public reads, namely fastp trimming at Q25 and MiXCR clone calling, and kept in-frame beta chains. Under each unique CDR3 protein, matching rows form one entry showing the most common genes and DNA. For this sample there are a few hundred thousand distinct CDR3 sequences; 6.8% appear just once. 15% to 20% of the sample is in the top ten clones. Sample treatment or condition, as interpreted from the label and publication: live attenuated yellow fever vaccine strain. Sequenced here: PBMCs, sampled more than 35 days after the first yellow fever vaccination. The receptor source for this set is a man younger than 30 who received the YFV17D yellow fever vaccine.

This clonotype has a count of ten or more. The chain links TRBV7-8 to TRBJ1-2; D remains unclear. V lost 1 base and J lost 0, with 9 bases in between. The germline V gene encodes CDR1 SGHVS and CDR2 FQNEAQ. The CDR3 length is 15 residues. In nucleotides, the CDR3 is TGTGCCAGCAGCTTAGAGGCCGGAGCTAACTATGGCTACACCTTC. Encoded protein: CASSLEAGANYGYTF.

In its sample, this clonotype was seen many times. The V gene is TRBV27, the J gene TRBJ2-1, with D unresolved. The length of the CDR3 is 13 residues. Germline CDR1 and CDR2: MNHEY and SMNVEV (reference sequence). Trimming left V 3 bases short and J 5 bases short, with 8 bases between. This CDR3 reads CASSFLGNNEQFF. Here the CDR3 DNA reads TGTGCCAGCAGTTTTTTGGGGAACAATGAGCAGTTCTTC.

The chain links TRBV9 to TRBJ2-1, with D hard to call. Germline CDR1 SGDLS, CDR2 YYNGEE. CDR3 size: 16 residues. The V end was cut by 3 bases, the J end by 0 bases, with 13 bases between. CDR3 sequence: CASSAAGSSSYNEQFF. The CDR3 nucleotides are TGTGCCAGCAGCGCCGCCGGGTCAAGCTCCTACAATGAGCAGTTCTTC. The variable domain in full, completed from reference TRBV9 and TRBJ2-1, reads DSGVTQTPKHLITATGQRVTLRCSPRSGDLSVYWYQQSLDQGLQFLIQYYNGEERAKGNILERFSAQQFPDLHSELNLSSLELGDSALYFCASSAAGSSSYNEQFFGPGTRLTVL.